This T cell receptor beta chain stems from a study of T cells expressing NK-cell markers. In the study overall: Sequencing of TCR beta repertoires drew on sorted CD3+CD56+NKG2C+, CD3+CD56+NKG2C- and CD3+CD56-NKG2C+ T cells.

For TCR beta, cDNA was produced by 5'RACE template switching with UMIs. Each CDR3 protein gets one entry in TCRdb, which reprocessed the 5' RACE reads and gives no DNA. Found here are over 250,000 distinct CDR3 sequences; the top ten clones hold 3.5% to 5%. The CDR3 totals 18 residues. Germline V CDR1 and CDR2: SGHAT, FQNNGV. The sequencing input was blood T cells: a sorted CD56 or NKG2C T cell subset, CD4+ or CD8+ T cells, or bulk PBMC T cells (not recorded which). The J gene is TRBJ2-1, the V gene TRBV11-2; TCRdb outputs TRBD1, but without DNA this stays unchecked. The receptor was derived from a woman between 18 and 69 years old in good health. The CDR3 is CASSLVSRAGGSYNEQFF.